Following are 32 T cell receptor beta chains from one sample sequenced in a study of cytomegalovirus exposure and HLA in healthy donors. With 60 Vbeta and 13 Jbeta primers, the PCR was carried out. Data came from immunoSEQ multiplex PCR; TCRdb stores just in-frame clones and leaves some out. The sample contains some 71,000 clones, 70% of which appear only once. Sequencing was performed on PBMCs. The receptor set was obtained from a woman between 50 and 59 years old in good health and CMV-seropositive.

J is TRBJ1-5 and V is TRBV6-6; tentative D call: TRBD1 (6 bases). In germline, CDR1 is MNHNY, CDR2 SVGAGI (reference sequence). V was shortened by 0 bases and J by 9 bases, with 9 bases between the two germline ends. This CDR3 is built from 13 residues. CDR3 sequence (DNA): TGTGCCAGCAGTTACTCATCAGGGGCGCCCCAGCATTTT. It translates to CASSYSSGAPQHF.

V and J are TRBV10-2 and TRBJ2-1; D unclear. Germline CDR1 reads WSHSY; CDR2 reads SAAADI. The CDR3 covers 15 residues. The ends were cut back, 8 bases at V and 1 base at J, with 15 bases in the middle. Here the CDR3 DNA reads TGCGCCAGCTCTGTGGGCCCCGAGTCCTACAATGAGCAGTTCTTC. Translation gives CASSVGPESYNEQFF.

This chain connects TRBV21-1 to TRBJ2-3; the table calls TRBD1, which could not be checked here. TRBV21-1 counts as a pseudogene. The CDR3 contains 14 residues. In DNA form, the CDR3 reads TGTGCCAGCCCTTACCTCCCCCCCCAGGGAACGCAGTATTTT. The encoded protein is CASPYLPPQGTQYF.

This chain links TRBV28 with TRBJ2-1, with a tentative D call TRBD1 (6 bases). Germline CDR1 MDHEN, CDR2 SYDVKM. The CDR3 consists of 11 residues. V lost 5 bases, J lost 12 bases, and 11 bases lay in between. CDR3 sequence (DNA): TGTGCCAGCAGTCCACAGGGACGGCAGTTCTTC. The encoded protein is CASSPQGRQFF.

The sample holds one count of this clone. At one boundary the junction diverges from the germline segment, which might be a read error. The V gene is TRBV15, the J gene TRBJ1-4, with a possible D match to TRBD1 (5 bases). Per the germline V gene, CDR1 is LNHNV and CDR2 is YYDKDF (reference sequence). This CDR3 is built from 15 residues. The CDR3 sequence: CAISRDGGTNEKLFF. CDR3 in DNA: TGTGCCATCAGCAGGGACGGGGGAACTAATGAAAAACTGTTTTTT.

This clone was recorded once. CDR3 sequence: CASTAGTGAYEQYF. The CDR3 coding sequence is TGTGCCAGCACCGCCGGGACAGGGGCCTACGAGCAGTACTTC. The rearrangement uses TRBV27 and TRBJ2-5, with 10 positions matching TRBD1. The assigned J gene may be wrong: the sequence end matches TRBJ2-7 better. Germline CDR1 reads MNHEY; CDR2 reads SMNVEV (reference sequence). The length of the CDR3 is 14 residues.

CDR3 amino acids: CASSPPMAGALYSGNTIYF. The CDR3 nucleotides read TGTGCCAGCTCACCACCGATGGCAGGGGCCCTCTACTCTGGAAACACCATATATTTT. The gene calls are TRBV18 and TRBJ1-3, with D possibly TRBD1 on 6 matching bases. The CDR3 is made up of 19 amino acids. Trimming removed 0 bases at V and 0 bases at J, with 18 bases between. Germline V gene sequence: CDR1 KGHSH, CDR2 LQKENI.

As for this clone: Sequence at one end of the junction differs from germline and may be a read error. V is TRBV5-1 and J is TRBJ1-1; D gene unclear. This CDR3 has 12 residues. Germline CDR1 SGHRS, CDR2 YFSETQ. The CDR3 protein is CASSLSNTKAFF. The CDR3 nucleotides are TGCGCCAGCAGCTTGAGTAACACTAAAGCTTTCTTT.

This clone has just one count. The genes are TRBV10-3 and TRBJ2-6, with 9 bases fitting TRBD1. The V segment lost 4 bases and the J segment 2 bases; nucleotides outside the gene matches: 12. Germline lookup yields CDR1 ENHRY and CDR2 SYGVKD. The CDR3 has 19 residues. CDR3 in amino acids: CAISGEAQGAPTGANVLTF. CDR3 sequence (DNA): TGTGCCATCAGTGGAGAGGCACAGGGGGCCCCGACTGGGGCCAACGTCCTGACTTTC.

The chain carries TRBV4-1 and TRBJ1-2; no definite D call. CDR3 length: 13 amino acids. Germline-derived CDR1 and CDR2 are MGHRA and YSYEKL. V lost 4 bases, J lost 7 bases, and 13 bases lay in between. The CDR3 DNA sequence: TGCGCCAGCAGCCTCCATCTAACTGGTGGCTACACCTTC. This codes for CASSLHLTGGYTF.

The chain carries TRBV10-1 and TRBJ2-5; maybe TRBD1 (5 bases). The CDR3 consists of 15 residues. Looked up from germline, CDR1 is WNHNN and CDR2 is SYGVQD (reference sequence). The ends were cut back, 0 bases at V and 8 bases at J, with 16 bases in the middle. The CDR3 is CASSESSKKGETQYF. The CDR3, as DNA: TGCGCCAGCAGTGAGTCCTCAAAGAAAGGGGAAACCCAGTACTTC.

This rearrangement joins TRBV10-3 to TRBJ1-2, with a weak D call TRBD1 (6 bases). The CDR3 runs to 13 residues. The germline V gene has CDR1 ENHRY and CDR2 SYGVKD. The V and J ends lost 9 bases and 8 bases respectively, with 19 bases between them. The CDR3 DNA follows: TGTGCCATACAGTTACAGGGCGGTATGGGCTACACCTTC. It yields the protein CAIQLQGGMGYTF.

The chain uses TRBV6-6 and TRBJ1-4; D might be TRBD1 (5 bases). This CDR3 has 15 amino acids. The germline CDR1 and CDR2 sequences are MNHNY and SVGAGI (reference sequence). The V and J ends lost 2 bases and 4 bases respectively, with 11 bases between them. This chain's CDR3 is CASSYRQGINEKLFF. The CDR3 DNA sequence: TGTGCCAGCAGTTACAGGCAGGGCATTAATGAAAAACTGTTTTTT.

This clone was seen a handful of times. The gene calls are TRBV30 and TRBJ1-4, with TRBD1 matching over 9 bases. CDR3 length equals 16 residues. CDR1 GTSNPN and CDR2 SVGIG come from the germline V gene (reference sequence). V trimming: 0 bases; J trimming: 7 bases; junction bases outside the gene matches: 9. CDR3 nucleotides: TGTGCCTGGAGTGTAGGCAACAGGGGGCGACGTGAAAAACTGTTTTTT. Translating gives CAWSVGNRGRREKLFF.

This clone was recorded once. The chain has TRBV11-2 and TRBJ1-4, with 8 positions matching TRBD1. CDR1 is SGHAT, CDR2 FQNNGV, per germline. CDR3 length: 17 amino acids. J lost 7 bases, V lost 5 bases, and 15 bases had no gene match. The CDR3 sequence: CASSAKSLRGLGEKLFF. Written as DNA, the CDR3 is TGTGCCAGCAGCGCAAAATCCCTCAGGGGGCTGGGTGAAAAACTGTTTTTT. The whole variable domain, remainder taken from reference TRBV11-2 and TRBJ1-4, is EAGVAQSPRYKIIEKRQSVAFWCNPISGHATLYWYQQILGQGPKLLIQFQNNGVVDDSQLPKDRFSAERLKGVDSTLKIQPAKLEDSAVYLCASSAKSLRGLGEKLFFGSGTQLSVL.

This clone was seen only once. The chain is built from TRBV27 and TRBJ1-5; TRBD1 aligns across 9 bases. The CDR3 runs 16 residues. The germline CDR1 and CDR2 sequences are MNHEY and SMNVEV (reference sequence). The V gene end was trimmed by 2 bases and the J gene end by 5 bases; junction bases not matched to a gene: 7. The CDR3 spells CASSLAPGQGHQPQHF. The DNA of the CDR3 is TGTGCCAGCAGTTTAGCCCCGGGACAGGGCCATCAGCCCCAGCATTTT.

The rearrangement uses TRBV7-3 and TRBJ2-5; D is perhaps TRBD2 (6 bases). The V and J ends lost 5 bases and 5 bases respectively, with 12 bases between them. There are 13 residues in the CDR3. CDR1 and CDR2 from the germline V gene are SGHTA and FQGTGA. The chain's CDR3 is CASSARERETQYF. For the CDR3, the DNA is TGTGCCAGCAGCGCCCGGGAGCGGGAGACCCAGTACTTC.

The table lists this clone with a count of one. This chain uses TRBV12-2 with TRBJ2-1; the table gives TRBD1 as D, unverified against the DNA. TRBV12-2 is described as a pseudogene. The CDR3 spans 16 residues. CDR3 in amino acids: CASRSAGRDSFNEQFF. The CDR3 DNA follows: TGTGCAAGTCGCTCCGCTGGCAGGGATTCGTTTAATGAGCAGTTCTTC.

The rearrangement uses TRBV18 and TRBJ1-6; weak D call: TRBD1 (6 bases). Trimming cost V 6 bases and J 5 bases, with 8 bases left between them. The CDR3 totals 13 residues. Looked up from germline, CDR1 is KGHSH and CDR2 is LQKENI. The CDR3: CASSTGDNSPLHF. In DNA form, the CDR3 reads TGTGCCAGCTCGACAGGCGATAATTCACCCCTCCACTTT.

The V and J genes are TRBV28 and TRBJ1-2; D is undetermined. CDR1 is MDHEN, CDR2 SYDVKM, per germline. The CDR3 is made up of 13 amino acids. V was pared by 7 bases and J by 8 bases, with 17 bases between. As DNA, the CDR3 is TGTGCCAGCACCCTCCAGGCCGTTGACGGCTACACCTTC. Residues: CASTLQAVDGYTF.

The chain is built from TRBV7-2 and TRBJ2-5; D possibly corresponds to TRBD1 (5 bases). The germline V and J ends were trimmed by 0 bases and 5 bases, with 13 bases remaining between them. The CDR3 covers 15 residues. Germline values: CDR1 SGHTA, CDR2 FQGNSA. The CDR3 DNA follows: TGTGCCAGCAGCTTAGCGCAGGGTCTGGGGGAGACCCAGTACTTC. Protein product: CASSLAQGLGETQYF.

The rearrangement joins TRBV7-2 to TRBJ1-5, with 8 bases that match TRBD1. J lost 2 bases, V lost 5 bases, and 8 bases had no gene match. There are 16 residues in the CDR3. From germline, CDR1 is SGHTA and CDR2 FQGNSA. The CDR3 DNA is TGTGCCAGCAGCCCGTGGACAGGGAACGGCAATCAGCCCCAGCATTTT. It codes for CASSPWTGNGNQPQHF.

V and J are TRBV5-1 and TRBJ1-1, with D perhaps matching TRBD1 (5 bases). The CDR3 sequence is 13 residues long. CDR1 and CDR2 from the germline V gene are SGHRS and YFSETQ. V gave up 1 base and J gave up 10 bases, with 14 bases separating them. CDR3 bases: TGCGCCAGCAGCTTGTCGGGGGATTCTCGAGCTTTCTTT. Translated, it gives CASSLSGDSRAFF.

The chain combines TRBV7-2 with TRBJ2-5; D ambiguous. Germline CDR1 reads SGHTA; CDR2 reads FQGNSA. The CDR3 consists of 13 residues. V shed 4 bases and J shed 1 base, with 7 bases lying between them. The CDR3, as DNA: TGTGCCAGCAGCTCCTACCTCCAAGAGACCCAGTACTTC. Translated, it gives CASSSYLQETQYF.

In its sample, this clone was seen a few times. This sequence joins TRBV5-1 and TRBJ1-2; D remains unclear. Trimming cost V 4 bases and J 8 bases, with 15 bases left between them. The V gene's germline CDR1 is SGHRS and CDR2 YFSETQ. CDR3 length: 13 amino acids. CDR3 sequence: CASSPDTPLGYTF. The CDR3 DNA reads TGCGCCAGCAGCCCCGACACCCCACTGGGCTACACCTTC.

The J gene is TRBJ1-1, the V gene TRBV18; TRBD1 might be the D (6 bases). Germline V gene lookup returns CDR1 KGHSH and CDR2 LQKENI. V was clipped by 2 bases and J by 0 bases, with 10 bases between them. The CDR3 covers 15 residues. CDR3 DNA sequence: TGTGCCAGCTCACCAAATAAGGGGGTGAACACTGAAGCTTTCTTT. Protein product: CASSPNKGVNTEAFF. Filled out from reference TRBV18 and TRBJ1-1, the complete variable domain reads NAGVMQNPRHLVRRRGQEARLRCSPMKGHSHVYWYRQLPEEGLKFMVYLQKENIIDESGMPKERFSAEFPKEGPSILRIQQVVRGDSAAYFCASSPNKGVNTEAFFGQGTRLTVV.

V is TRBV5-1 and J is TRBJ1-2; 8 bases line up with TRBD1. The CDR3 is 15 residues long. The germline gives CDR1 SGHRS, CDR2 YFSETQ. V was pared by 4 bases and J by 4 bases, with 9 bases of the junction left unmatched. The chain's CDR3 is CASSTSHDRGYGYTF. The CDR3 region has the DNA TGCGCCAGCAGCACCAGCCACGACAGGGGCTATGGCTACACCTTC.

This chain links TRBV30 with TRBJ1-1; 7 bases align to TRBD1. V dropped 8 bases and J dropped 2; count of bases not matched to a gene: 2. The germline gives CDR1 GTSNPN, CDR2 SVGIG (reference sequence). The CDR3 spans 11 residues. CDR3 loop: CAHRGNTEAFF. CDR3 DNA sequence: TGTGCCCACAGGGGAAACACTGAAGCTTTCTTT.

V is TRBV7-6 and J is TRBJ2-1, with D maybe TRBD2 (7 bases). Germline CDR1 SGHVS, CDR2 FNYEAQ. CDR3 length: 12 residues. Trimming stripped 8 bases from V and 8 bases from J, with 13 bases between. Written as DNA, the CDR3 is TGTGCCAGCGGAACAGGGAGGGATGAGCAGTTCTTC. Its protein is CASGTGRDEQFF.

The V and J genes are TRBV28 and TRBJ1-2; 7 bases are a match to TRBD1. This CDR3 is built from 15 residues. Trimming removed 5 bases from V and 2 bases from J; junction bases left unmatched: 8. CDR1 and CDR2 from the germline V gene are MDHEN and SYDVKM. CDR3 region: CASSPTQGGNYGYTF. DNA of the CDR3: TGTGCCAGCAGTCCGACGCAGGGGGGCAACTATGGCTACACCTTC.

The gene calls are TRBV5-1 and TRBJ1-1; no clear D. The germline CDR1 and CDR2 sequences are SGHRS and YFSETQ. V was shortened by 4 bases and J by 2 bases, with 9 bases between the two germline ends. This CDR3 region has 13 residues. The CDR3 sequence: CASSSGENTEAFF. The CDR3 bases are TGCGCCAGCAGCAGCGGTGAAAACACTGAAGCTTTCTTT. Looking up the rest from reference TRBV5-1 and TRBJ1-1 gives the full variable domain: KAGVTQTPRYLIKTRGQQVTLSCSPISGHRSVSWYQQTPGQGLQFLFEYFSETQRNKGNFPGRFSGRQFSNSRSEMNVSTLELGDSALYLCASSSGENTEAFFGQGTRLTVV.

This clone was observed a few times. CDR3 sequence: CASTEHGANEKLFF. CDR3 coding DNA: TGTGCCAGCACTGAACACGGGGCTAATGAAAAACTGTTTTTT. The gene calls are TRBV5-4 and TRBJ1-4; D unclear. Trimming took off 6 bases at V and 3 bases at J, with 12 bases between the two ends. Looked up from germline, CDR1 is SGHNT and CDR2 is YYREEE (reference sequence). CDR3 length: 14 residues.